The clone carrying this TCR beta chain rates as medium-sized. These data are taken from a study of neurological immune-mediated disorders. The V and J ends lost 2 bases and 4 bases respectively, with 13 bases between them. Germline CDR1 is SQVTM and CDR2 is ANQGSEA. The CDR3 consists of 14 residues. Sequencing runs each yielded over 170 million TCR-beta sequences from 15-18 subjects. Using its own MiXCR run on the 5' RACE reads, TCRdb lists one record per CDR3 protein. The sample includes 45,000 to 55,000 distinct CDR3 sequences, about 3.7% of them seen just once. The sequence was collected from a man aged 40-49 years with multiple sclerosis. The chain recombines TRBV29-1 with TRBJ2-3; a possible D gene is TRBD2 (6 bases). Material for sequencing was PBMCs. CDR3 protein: CSVESSGLADTQYF. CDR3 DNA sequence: TGCAGCGTTGAATCCAGCGGGCTCGCAGATACGCAGTATTTT.